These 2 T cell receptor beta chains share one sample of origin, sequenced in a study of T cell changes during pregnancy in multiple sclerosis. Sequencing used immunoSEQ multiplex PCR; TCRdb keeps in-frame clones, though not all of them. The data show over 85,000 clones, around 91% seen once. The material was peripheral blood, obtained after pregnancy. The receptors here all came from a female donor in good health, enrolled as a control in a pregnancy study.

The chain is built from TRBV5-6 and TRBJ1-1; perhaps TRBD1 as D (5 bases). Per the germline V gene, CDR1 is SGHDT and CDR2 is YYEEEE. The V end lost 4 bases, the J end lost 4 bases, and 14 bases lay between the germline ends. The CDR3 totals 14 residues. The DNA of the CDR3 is TGTGCCAGCAGCCGGGGGGTCTTGAGCACTGAAGCTTTCTTT. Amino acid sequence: CASSRGVLSTEAFF.

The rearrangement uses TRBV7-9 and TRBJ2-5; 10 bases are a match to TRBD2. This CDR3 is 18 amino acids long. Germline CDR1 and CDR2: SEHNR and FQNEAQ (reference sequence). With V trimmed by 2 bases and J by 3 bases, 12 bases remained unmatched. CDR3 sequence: CASSLWASGGPMEETQYF. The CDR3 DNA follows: TGTGCCAGCAGCTTATGGGCTAGCGGGGGCCCTATGGAAGAGACCCAGTACTTC.